This T cell receptor (beta chain) was captured in a study of T cells after posttransplantation cyclophosphamide. Clones were sequenced by immunoSEQ multiplex PCR, and TCRdb holds only the in-frame ones, with some missing. There are about 16,000 clones in the sample; roughly nine tenths occur only once, and roughly 0.52% lies in the top ten. This clone came up once. Its antigen is currently unknown. V lost 7 bases to trimming and J lost 3 bases; unmatched junction nucleotides: 14. This CDR3 is 17 amino acids long. The germline V gene has CDR1 MDHEN and CDR2 SYDVKM. Busulfan-fludarabine conditioning, marrow transplant, and cyclophosphamide on days +3 and +4 were administered. Study-level results: Recipient CMV seropositivity and CMV reactivation strongly tracked TRB clonality. Donor-recipient repertoire similarity was low at 1-2 months, rising over year one. Skin or GI-infiltrating T cells shared few TRB sequences with blood.

The source was CD4+ T cells sorted from blood, collected after allogeneic stem cell transplant with posttransplant cyclophosphamide. This chain links TRBV28 with TRBJ1-2; 10 bases match TRBD1. This TCR derives from a male patient between 55 and 70 years old who received an allogeneic stem cell transplant from a related donor and was CMV-positive. Some T cells may be supplied by the graft donor. The CDR3 region has the DNA TGTGCCAGCATCCCAAATCCCCCCGGGACAGGGGACTATGGCTACACCTTC. Translating gives CASIPNPPGTGDYGYTF.